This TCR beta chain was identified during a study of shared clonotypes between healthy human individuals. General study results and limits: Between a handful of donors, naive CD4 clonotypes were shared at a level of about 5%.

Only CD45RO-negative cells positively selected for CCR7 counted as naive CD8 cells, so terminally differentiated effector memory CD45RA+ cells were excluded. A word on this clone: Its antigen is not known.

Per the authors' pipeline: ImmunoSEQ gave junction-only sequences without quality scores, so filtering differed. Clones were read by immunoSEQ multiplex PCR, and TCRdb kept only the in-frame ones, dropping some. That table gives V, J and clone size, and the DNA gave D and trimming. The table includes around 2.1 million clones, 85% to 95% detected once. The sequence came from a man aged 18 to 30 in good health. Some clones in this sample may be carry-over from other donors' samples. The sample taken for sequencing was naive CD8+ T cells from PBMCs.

As DNA, the CDR3 is TGCGCCAGCAGCTTGGGTATTGGGACAGGGACCTACAATGAGCAGTTCTTC. Translated, it gives CASSLGIGTGTYNEQFF. This chain uses TRBV5-1 with TRBJ2-1; 9 bases are shared with TRBD1. Looked up from germline, CDR1 is SGHRS and CDR2 is YFSETQ. J lost 2 bases, V lost 0 bases, and 6 bases had no gene match. There are 17 residues in the CDR3.